This TCR beta chain was sequenced for a study of blood T cell repertoires in COVID-19 (dated by TCRdb to about 2020). Broadly, across the study: Collaborator samples came from the United States, Italy and Spain and covered acute and convalescent phases of COVID-19. The prospective study material was composed of cDNA or gDNA derived from T cells, B-cell-depleted T cells, or PBMCs. The samples were drawn from the first 160 participants of the ongoing ImmuneRACE study and from 950 to 1,500 subjects provided by 6 global collaborators. The repertoires were made available in a free public database intended to serve as a resource for research on the immune response to SARS-CoV-2. The sample metadata nearly always contained a de-identified subject ID, COVID-19 status, age in years and sex. HLA class I and class II types, where available, came from metadata supplied by the sample provider rather than from assay-based typing. Deeply sampled blood TCRbeta repertoires from subjects exposed to, actively infected with, or recovered from COVID-19 were included in the dataset. Overall study results and their limits: How much clinical and demographic metadata was included differed by source and by participant, and the metadata was provided uncurated.

TCRbeta CDR3 regions were amplified from genomic DNA by means of the immunoSEQ Assay, a bias-controlled multiplex PCR. From the authors' description of their analysis: The number of nucleated cells in each sample was estimated by amplification of reference gene primers within the assay. Sequence reads were collapsed and filtered to measure the absolute abundance of every unique TCRbeta CDR3 rearrangement. For each sample, productive Simpson clonality was calculated as the square root of Simpson's diversity index across productive rearrangements. TCRdb's version of the immuneACCESS table is confined to in-frame rearrangements and falls short of the full clone set. An unresolved V gene accounts for under half of the shortfall where checked; the remainder is of unknown origin. V, J and clone size were drawn from that table, and D and trimming were deduced from the DNA. The sample data list over 85,000 clones, and almost 90% of these were observed just once. The top ten constitute 6.5% to 9.5% of the sample.

Worth noting for this clone: The antigen this receptor binds is unknown. Within one base of it there is no much larger clone, and no base qualities were kept.

Whole blood was collected in K2EDTA tubes by collaborating institutions according to the institutions' own protocols. Collaborator samples were shipped for TCRbeta analysis as frozen whole blood, isolated PBMCs, or DNA extracted from either sample type. Reading the germline V gene gives CDR1 SNHLY and CDR2 FYNNEI. V is pruned by 5 bases and J by 6 bases, leaving 9 bases of the junction without a gene match. The CDR3 numbers 15 residues from cysteine through phenylalanine. This entry keeps only the CDR3 DNA: 45 bases, framed from base 1. The material sequenced was peripheral blood. The clonotype comes from a woman aged 70-85 years with acute or convalescent COVID-19. This receptor chain uses TRBV2 and TRBJ1-2, with 10 bases in between that match TRBD1. The DNA reads TGTGCCAGCAGTCCTACCCGAGGACAGGGGGATGGCTACACCTTC. Its coded protein is CASSPTRGQGDGYTF.